The sequence of this T cell receptor (beta chain) was determined in a study of control samples from healthy donors and cancer patients. Trimming shortened V by 0 bases and J by 3 bases, and 15 bases separated the two germline ends. The CDR3 runs to 16 residues. Per germline, CDR1 SGDLS and CDR2 YYNGEE. Here immunoSEQ multiplex PCR was the method, and the copy in TCRdb shows in-frame clones only, minus some. The sample records about 98,000 clones, approximately 90% being singletons. The receptor comes from a woman younger than 30 in good health. Material: blood. The J gene is TRBJ1-1, the V gene TRBV9; D remains unclear. As DNA, the CDR3 is TGTGCCAGCAGCGTAGGTGTAGGCAGCCCTTACACTGAAGCTTTCTTT. Amino acids: CASSVGVGSPYTEAFF.